These 14 T cell receptor beta chains were all obtained from the same sample, sequenced in a study of identical twins. TCRdb reprocessed the 5' RACE reads with MiXCR, giving one entry per CDR3 protein. The sample yields nearly 900,000 distinct CDR3 sequences, about 12% seen once. The sample also formed part of further work on yellow fever vaccine responses in identical twins.

Sequenced input: PBMCs. These receptors came from a young woman in good health.

The CDR3 region has the DNA TGTGCCAGTAGTAGCCTCAGACTAGCGGGAACTCTTAAGAATGAGCAGTTCTTC. Translating gives CASSSLRLAGTLKNEQFF. This chain links TRBV19 with TRBJ2-1; 11 positions match TRBD2. Germline V gene data show CDR1 as LNHDA and CDR2 as SQIVND (reference sequence). The J segment lost 7 bases and the V segment lost 4 bases, leaving 15 bases of the junction unmatched. CDR3 length: 18 residues. Full variable domain (remainder filled in from reference TRBV19 and TRBJ2-1): DGGITQSPKYLFRKEGQNVTLSCEQNLNHDAMYWYRQDPGQGLRLIYYSQIVNDFQKGDIAEGYSVSREKKESFPLTVTSAQKNPTAFYLCASSSLRLAGTLKNEQFFGPGTRLTVL.

The CDR3 DNA follows: TGTGCCAGCAGCTTAGGATCCGGCAGTGTCTACGAGCAGTACTTC. It translates to CASSLGSGSVYEQYF. The V call is TRBV7-9, the J call TRBJ2-7, with unresolved D. The CDR3 is made up of 15 amino acids. Deletions cut 1 base from V and 3 bases from J, with 13 bases between. CDR1 SEHNR and CDR2 FQNEAQ come from the germline V gene (reference sequence).

The chain links TRBV28 to TRBJ2-7, with 11 bases that match TRBD2. Germline CDR1 is MDHEN and CDR2 is SYDVKM. The CDR3 contains 18 residues. V lost 2 bases to trimming and J lost 0 bases; unmatched junction nucleotides: 9. The CDR3: CASSLPGTSGTSSYEQYF. CDR3 DNA sequence: TGTGCCAGCAGTTTACCCGGGACTAGCGGAACGTCCTCCTACGAGCAGTACTTC. The variable domain in full, completed from reference TRBV28 and TRBJ2-7, reads DVKVTQSSRYLVKRTGEKVFLECVQDMDHENMFWYRQDPGLGLRLIYFSYDVKMKEKGDIPEGYSVSREKKERFSLILESASTNQTSMYLCASSLPGTSGTSSYEQYFGPGTRLTVT.

This CDR3 reads CASSRTGVSTNEKLFF. In DNA, the CDR3 is TGTGCCAGCAGTCGAACCGGGGTCTCTACTAATGAAAAACTGTTTTTT. The chain links TRBV2 to TRBJ1-4, with no clear D. V was pared by 5 bases and J by 2 bases, with 15 bases between. The CDR3 totals 16 residues. Germline assignment: CDR1 SNHLY and CDR2 FYNNEI.

The sample holds many counts of this clonotype. This chain links TRBV7-2 with TRBJ1-3, with D perhaps TRBD1 (6 bases). Germline values: CDR1 SGHTA, CDR2 FQGNSA. The CDR3 spans 16 residues. The V gene lost 1 base and the J gene lost 4 bases, with 14 bases spanning the gap. DNA of the CDR3: TGTGCCAGCAGCTTAGTCGCAGGGGCGCAAGGAAACACCATATATTTT. Amino acid sequence: CASSLVAGAQGNTIYF.

This clonotype was seen ten or more times. For the CDR3, the DNA is TGTGCCAGCAGTTTCCTAGGGAACAATGAGCAGTTCTTC. This sequence encodes CASSFLGNNEQFF. This chain joins TRBV12-3 or TRBV12-4 and TRBJ2-1; D not certain. There are 13 residues in the CDR3. The ends were cut back, 3 bases at V and 5 bases at J, with 8 bases in the middle.

Many counts were recorded for this clonotype. This chain uses TRBV28 with TRBJ2-2; 7 nucleotides agree with TRBD2. Germline CDR1 is MDHEN and CDR2 is SYDVKM. V lost 7 bases to trimming and J lost 6 bases; unmatched junction nucleotides: 8. The CDR3 is 14 amino acids. CDR3: CASKGGSEAGELFF. CDR3 DNA sequence: TGTGCCAGCAAGGGCGGGAGTGAAGCCGGGGAGCTGTTTTTT.

This clonotype appeared many times. The CDR3 loop is CASKGQQNTGELFF. Written as DNA, the CDR3 is TGTGCCAGCAAAGGGCAGCAGAACACCGGGGAGCTGTTTTTT. This rearrangement joins TRBV2 to TRBJ2-2; D not certain. Trimming removed 7 bases at V and 1 base at J, with 10 bases between. CDR1 is SNHLY, CDR2 FYNNEI, per germline. The CDR3 has 14 amino acids.

The rearrangement links TRBV24-1 to TRBJ2-3; a weak D match, TRBD1 (6 bases). The CDR3 has 16 residues. The V gene lost 5 bases and the J gene lost 5 bases, with 19 bases spanning the gap. Germline V lookup: CDR1 KGHDR, CDR2 SFDVKD. The CDR3 DNA sequence: TGTGCCACCAGTGGCAACGTACAGGGATTCATAGATACGCAGTATTTT. Protein product: CATSGNVQGFIDTQYF.

This chain joins TRBV25-1 and TRBJ2-3; no clear D gene. The germline V and J ends were trimmed by 10 bases and 0 bases, with 14 bases remaining between them. The CDR3 is 14 amino acids. Germline V gene data show CDR1 as MGHDK and CDR2 as SYGVNS. The CDR3: CATRKLMSTDTQYF. The CDR3 bases are TGTGCCACTCGCAAGTTGATGAGCACAGATACGCAGTATTTT.

The chain employs TRBV9 and TRBJ2-5, with 8 bases lining up with TRBD2. The germline V gene encodes CDR1 SGDLS and CDR2 YYNGEE. This CDR3 has 14 amino acids. The V segment lost 3 bases and the J segment 4 bases; nucleotides outside the gene matches: 5. CDR3 residues: CASSEAGVRETQYF. In nucleotides, the CDR3 is TGTGCCAGCAGCGAAGCGGGAGTAAGAGAGACCCAGTACTTC.

The chain employs TRBV25-1 and TRBJ1-3, with unresolved D. Trimming shortened V by 2 bases and J by 0 bases, and 8 bases separated the two germline ends. The germline V gene encodes CDR1 MGHDK and CDR2 SYGVNS. This CDR3 has 15 amino acids. The CDR3 is CASSEPLISGNTIYF. Here the CDR3 DNA reads TGTGCCAGCAGTGAACCGCTGATCTCTGGAAACACCATATATTTT. The entire variable domain, with the rest obtained from reference TRBV25-1 and TRBJ1-3, is as follows: EADIYQTPRYLVIGTGKKITLECSQTMGHDKMYWYQQDPGMELHLIHYSYGVNSTEKGDLSSESTVSRIRTEHFPLTLESARPSHTSQYLCASSEPLISGNTIYFGEGSWLTVV.

This clonotype was picked up a small number of times. V gene TRBV5-1 combines with J gene TRBJ2-3; D perhaps matches TRBD1 (6 bases). The V gene's germline CDR1 is SGHRS and CDR2 YFSETQ. Trimming took 4 bases from V and 3 from J, leaving 18 bases between them. This CDR3 comprises 16 residues. CDR3 bases: TGCGCCAGCAGCCCTACTACAGGGTTGGAGACAGATACGCAGTATTTT. The encoded protein is CASSPTTGLETDTQYF. The variable domain in full, with the rest retrieved from reference TRBV5-1 and TRBJ2-3, is KAGVTQTPRYLIKTRGQQVTLSCSPISGHRSVSWYQQTPGQGLQFLFEYFSETQRNKGNFPGRFSGRQFSNSRSEMNVSTLELGDSALYLCASSPTTGLETDTQYFGPGTRLTVL.

The chain links TRBV3-1 to TRBJ2-2; TRBD2 matches at 8 bases. V gave up 2 bases and J gave up 5 bases; unmatched junction bases: 13. The CDR3 is made up of 18 amino acids. The germline CDR1 and CDR2 sequences are LGHDT and YNNKEL (reference sequence). The CDR3 protein is CASSQRGGVAPGTGELFF. The CDR3 DNA is TGTGCCAGCAGCCAACGGGGGGGGGTAGCCCCGGGGACCGGGGAGCTGTTTTTT.